A selection of T cell receptor beta chains follows, all from one sample in a study of blood T cell repertoires in COVID-19. TCRdb's copy holds only in-frame clones and misses some; the assay was immunoSEQ multiplex PCR. The sample shows 150,000 to 200,000 clones, 80% to 85% of them seen only once. Sequencing was performed on peripheral blood. The receptors come from a woman in her 70s with COVID-19, enrolled during active disease. Both conserved end residues are part of each CDR3. Each record gives: J gene, D gene, V gene, clone size, CDR3 protein, CDR3 DNA. The D gene is left open where the match is weak. Some rows mark clone size as missing; the rest say once, few, many or name a class of expanded clone.

J: TRBJ2-1; D: NA; V: TRBV7-9; size: once; CDR3: CASSLAGGNNEQFF; DNA: TGTGCCAGCAGCTTAGCCGGGGGAAACAATGAGCAGTTCTTC
J: TRBJ1-2; D: TRBD1; V: TRBV5-6; size: NA; CDR3: CASSADRGLGYTF; DNA: TGTGCCAGCAGCGCGGACAGGGGGCTTGGCTACACCTTC
J: TRBJ2-1; D: NA; V: TRBV6-5; size: NA; CDR3: CASTERDEQFF; DNA: TGTGCCAGCACGGAGAGGGATGAGCAGTTCTTC
J: TRBJ1-3; D: NA; V: TRBV12-3/TRBV12-4; size: NA; CDR3: CASRTSGGNTIYF; DNA: TGTGCCAGCAGAACCAGTGGTGGAAACACCATATATTTT
J: TRBJ2-1; D: NA; V: TRBV9; size: NA; CDR3: CASSEGRPDGYNEQFF; DNA: TGTGCCAGCAGCGAGGGGCGACCGGACGGGTACAATGAGCAGTTCTTC
J: TRBJ1-5; D: NA; V: TRBV27; size: NA; CDR3: CASTAGGNQPQHF; DNA: TGTGCCAGCACAGCGGGGGGAAATCAGCCCCAGCATTTT
J: TRBJ2-3; D: NA; V: TRBV5-1; size: NA; CDR3: CASSLSGTSTDTQYF; DNA: TGCGCCAGCAGCCTCAGCGGGACAAGCACAGATACGCAGTATTTT
J: TRBJ1-3; D: NA; V: TRBV5-1; size: few; CDR3: CASSLFATGSLPGNTIYF; DNA: TGCGCCAGCAGCTTGTTCGCAACAGGGTCGCTCCCTGGAAACACCATATATTTT
J: TRBJ2-1; D: TRBD1; V: TRBV19; size: NA; CDR3: CASRTQGYNEQFF; DNA: TGTGCCAGTAGGACACAGGGGTACAATGAGCAGTTCTTC
J: TRBJ1-2; D: NA; V: TRBV9; size: NA; CDR3: CASSVTGLWYGYTF; DNA: TGTGCCAGCAGCGTAACAGGTCTATGGTATGGCTACACCTTC
J: TRBJ2-1; D: TRBD1; V: TRBV2; size: NA; CDR3: CASGTGYNEQFF; DNA: TGTGCCAGCGGGACAGGGTACAATGAGCAGTTCTTC
J: TRBJ2-7; D: NA; V: TRBV6-6; size: NA; CDR3: CASSYSQTYEQYF; DNA: TGTGCCAGCAGTTACTCTCAAACCTACGAGCAGTACTTC
J: TRBJ2-3; D: TRBD2; V: TRBV13; size: NA; CDR3: CASSFGLAGAYTQYF; DNA: TGTGCCAGCAGCTTCGGACTAGCGGGGGCATATACGCAGTATTTT
J: TRBJ2-5; D: TRBD1; V: TRBV15; size: NA; CDR3: CATSSDRDRSPQETQYF; DNA: TGTGCCACCAGCAGTGATCGGGACAGATCACCACAAGAGACCCAGTACTTC
J: TRBJ2-3; D: TRBD2; V: TRBV7-3; size: NA; CDR3: CASSLGGGAFGTDTQYF; DNA: TGTGCCAGCAGCTTAGGCGGGGGGGCCTTTGGGACAGATACGCAGTATTTT
J: TRBJ2-1; D: NA; V: TRBV19; size: NA; CDR3: CASSIAVTYNEQFF; DNA: TGTGCCAGTAGTATAGCGGTCACCTACAATGAGCAGTTCTTC